The rows below give T cell receptor beta chains drawn from one sample of a study of OX40 agonist ivuxolimab in advanced cancers. Profiled with immunoSEQ multiplex PCR; TCRdb holds only in-frame clones, not every one. The data contain 75,000 or so clones, 84% of them seen just once; the ten biggest clones take up about 8%. This specimen consisted of CD4+ or CD8+ T cells sorted from blood, obtained in a trial of the OX40 agonist ivuxolimab. These receptors all stem from an adult with an advanced solid tumor such as melanoma, head and neck, liver or kidney cancer. Both conserved end residues are part of each CDR3. D genes are given only for firm matches. Expanded clones are given a class, and other clones once, few, many or no size at all.

CDR3 length,clone size,V gene,D gene,J gene,CDR3 DNA,CDR3 protein
14,NA,TRBV5-1,NA,TRBJ2-5,TGCGCCAGCAGCTTGGGGCTAGCACGAGAGACCCAGTACTTC,CASSLGLARETQYF
15,NA,TRBV11-1,NA,TRBJ2-4,TGTGCCAGCACCTTACTCGGGGGAGGCAAAAACATTCAGTACTTC,CASTLLGGGKNIQYF
16,once,TRBV9,NA,TRBJ2-2,TGTGCCAGCAGCCCGCAGATCGACGCGAACACCGGGGAGCTGTTTTTT,CASSPQIDANTGELFF
16,NA,TRBV11-2,NA,TRBJ2-5,TGTGCCAGCAGCTTAGCTATCGGAACGGGGGAAGAGACCCAGTACTTC,CASSLAIGTGEETQYF
18,NA,TRBV4-3,TRBD1,TRBJ2-7,TGCGCCAGCAGCCAAGATCGGTCGGTCCCAGGGGGTAGCAACGAGCAGTACTTC,CASSQDRSVPGGSNEQYF
14,NA,TRBV11-2,NA,TRBJ2-5,TGTGCCAGCAGCTTAGTTTCCCAGCAAGAGACCCAGTACTTC,CASSLVSQQETQYF
13,few,TRBV9,NA,TRBJ1-1,TGTGCCAGCAGCGTAATGGGGGACACTGAAGCTTTCTTT,CASSVMGDTEAFF
14,NA,TRBV5-4,TRBD1,TRBJ2-7,TGTGCCAGCAGCTTAGGACAGGCGGCCTACGAGCAGTACTTC,CASSLGQAAYEQYF
13,NA,TRBV7-2,NA,TRBJ2-7,TGTGCCAGCAGCCCCCGGGGACCGGAGGAGCAGTACTTC,CASSPRGPEEQYF
15,NA,TRBV19,NA,TRBJ1-5,TGTGCCAGTAGTATTACAGAGCATAGCAATCAGCCCCAGCATTTT,CASSITEHSNQPQHF
13,once,TRBV29-1,TRBD1,TRBJ1-1,TGCAGCATTCGGGGGACAGGGGGGACTGAAGCTTTCTTT,CSIRGTGGTEAFF
16,NA,TRBV19,TRBD1,TRBJ1-2,TGTGCCAGTACAAAGTTCGACAGGGGAGAAGGCTATGGCTACACCTTC,CASTKFDRGEGYGYTF
12,NA,TRBV28,NA,TRBJ1-1,TGTGCCAGCAGTCCAAGGATCTCCGAAGCTTTCTTT,CASSPRISEAFF
13,NA,TRBV6-6,NA,TRBJ2-7,TGTGCCAGCAGTTACATCGGAGACTCCTTAGGGTACTTC,CASSYIGDSLGYF
14,NA,TRBV11-3,TRBD1,TRBJ2-5,TGTGCCAGCAGCCCCGGGACAGGGAAAGAGACCCAGTACTTC,CASSPGTGKETQYF
15,once,TRBV29-1,TRBD1,TRBJ1-2,TGCAGCGTTGAAGGTACAGGGGGCGCGAAGGACGGCTACACCTTC,CSVEGTGGAKDGYTF
13,NA,TRBV7-9,TRBD1,TRBJ1-2,TGTGCCAGCAGCAGGGACAGGGTAGATGGCTACACCTTC,CASSRDRVDGYTF
16,NA,TRBV5-4,TRBD2,TRBJ2-3,TGTGCCAGCAGCCCTGCGGGGGCGGGGGGACGGGATACGCAGTATTTT,CASSPAGAGGRDTQYF
14,NA,TRBV28,NA,TRBJ1-6,TGTGCCAGCTTACCGGACGGATCTAATTCACCCCTCCACTTT,CASLPDGSNSPLHF
14,NA,TRBV7-8,NA,TRBJ2-5,TGTGCCAGCAGCCGCGGGACAGTCGAAGAGACCCAGTACTTC,CASSRGTVEETQYF